This T cell receptor beta chain was identified during a study of blood T cell repertoires in COVID-19. Study background: Acute and convalescent COVID-19 specimens originated in the United States, Italy and Spain. T cells, B-cell-depleted T cells, or PBMCs supplied cDNA or gDNA.

Original processing methods: Quantification of nucleated cells was approximated via reference gene primer amplification. The protocol was immunoSEQ multiplex PCR, while the TCRdb copy is restricted to in-frame clones and leaves out a portion. The V and J calls and clone size were taken over from that table, and D and trimming were inferred from the DNA. The sample lists 240,000 or so clones, roughly 80% occurring once. This clone is a singleton in its sample. The receptor was derived from a woman aged 18-35 years with acute or convalescent COVID-19. The sample taken for sequencing was peripheral blood.

The CDR3, as DNA: TGTGCCAGTAGTATGGGAGGGGTCCTCTACGAGCAGTACTTC. As protein: CASSMGGVLYEQYF. The chain is built from TRBV19 and TRBJ2-7, with 7 bases lining up with TRBD2. The CDR3 loop spans 14 amino acids. J gave up 3 bases and V 3 bases, and 5 bases lay outside the gene matches. Germline loops: CDR1 LNHDA, CDR2 SQIVND (reference sequence).